These T cell receptor beta chains were read from a single sample in a study of shared clonotypes between healthy human individuals. Here immunoSEQ multiplex PCR was the method, and the copy in TCRdb shows in-frame clones only, minus some. Here the sample spans about 2 million clones, about 95% being singletons. The sample comprised naive CD8+ T cells sorted from blood. All receptors derive from a man aged 18 to 29 in good health. CDR3s leave out the opening cysteine and the closing phenylalanine or tryptophan. The order of the fields is J gene, D gene, V gene, CDR3 protein. D genes are given only for firm matches.

TRBJ1-5 | TRBD1 | TRBV10-1 | ATPRGQGEAQPQH
TRBJ2-7 | TRBD1 | TRBV7-9 | ASSLSGTGLYEQY
TRBJ2-1 | NA | TRBV7-9 | ASSFGDNEQF
TRBJ2-7 | NA | TRBV27 | ASSLTRSYEQY
TRBJ1-6 | NA | TRBV6-6 | ASSGGTSSYNSPLH
TRBJ2-1 | TRBD1 | TRBV2 | ASSPDRVTYDNEQF
TRBJ1-2 | NA | TRBV7-9 | ASSGTGNYGYT
TRBJ2-7 | TRBD1 | TRBV7-9 | ASSRDSARYEQY
TRBJ2-3 | NA | TRBV11-3 | ASSPSSGDTQY
TRBJ2-6 | NA | TRBV27 | ASSLVIPSGANVLT
TRBJ2-7 | TRBD2 | TRBV11-2 | ASSLGSGSGYEQY
TRBJ2-4 | NA | TRBV7-8 | ASSLVSGPGIQY
TRBJ2-7 | NA | TRBV13 | ASSQDGPAYEQY
TRBJ2-2 | NA | TRBV7-9 | ASSLPGTGELF
TRBJ1-1 | NA | TRBV2 | ASSEGRGLNTEAF
TRBJ2-5 | NA | TRBV11-3 | ASSLTITAGETQY
TRBJ1-6 | TRBD1 | TRBV7-9 | ASSSSGGWNSPLH
TRBJ2-7 | NA | TRBV9 | ASGKGTYEQY
TRBJ2-3 | NA | TRBV19 | ASSQSGTDTQY
TRBJ2-1 | TRBD2 | TRBV30 | AWSVGSGGPYNEQF
TRBJ2-7 | TRBD1 | TRBV19 | ASSLGTGYEQY
TRBJ2-7 | TRBD2 | TRBV6-6 | ASSYSSGAFYEQY
TRBJ2-7 | NA | TRBV7-3 | ASSPDGTGMYEQY
TRBJ2-2 | NA | TRBV9 | ASSRGLTAGELF
TRBJ2-3 | NA | TRBV29-1 | SVEQADSTDTQY
TRBJ1-1 | NA | TRBV14 | ASSQWGVGMNTEAF
TRBJ2-1 | NA | TRBV9 | ASSVGDGYNEQF
TRBJ2-7 | NA | TRBV4-2 | ASSQGGALEQY
TRBJ2-3 | NA | TRBV13 | ASSDRTRSTDTQY
TRBJ2-5 | NA | TRBV6-6 | ASSYPDEETQY
TRBJ1-1 | NA | TRBV6-6 | ASSYSEETGNTEAF
TRBJ2-7 | NA | TRBV7-9 | ASSISGAPTYEQY
TRBJ1-1 | NA | TRBV18 | ASSPALGGDTEAF
TRBJ1-1 | NA | TRBV7-9 | ASSPTYPGTTEAF